Listed below are T cell receptor beta chains from one sample, sequenced in a study of tumor-infiltrating lymphocytes in primary liver carcinoma. MiXCR, applied by TCRdb to the multiplex PCR reads, yields one record per CDR3 protein. Of approximately 110,000 distinct CDR3 sequences in the sample, around 64% were seen once. The sequencing input was liver tumor tissue from sampling region 3. The source is a woman aged 55 to 70 with primary liver carcinoma and hepatitis B virus infection. The CDR3 runs from the conserved cysteine through the conserved F or W. The order of the fields is J gene, clone size, D gene, V gene, CDR3 protein, CDR3 DNA. D genes are given only for firm matches. Some rows have no size entry. The others give once, few or many, or a class for an expanded clone.

TRBJ2-1	many	TRBD1	TRBV29-1	CSGSDRGIGHGQFF	TGCAGCGGGTCGGACAGGGGAATCGGCCATGGGCAGTTCTTC
TRBJ1-5	NA	NA	TRBV4-1	CASNQGRAQPQHF	TGCGCTAGCAACCAAGGGAGAGCTCAGCCCCAGCATTTT
TRBJ2-2	NA	NA	TRBV12-3/TRBV12-4	CASSLGYTRGIGELFF	TGCGCCAGCAGTTTAGGTTATACCAGGGGCATCGGGGAGCTGTTTTTT
TRBJ2-3	many	NA	TRBV13	CASIKGGTYTDTQYF	TGTGCCAGCATAAAAGGCGGAACATACACAGATACGCAGTATTTT
TRBJ1-1	many	NA	TRBV12-3/TRBV12-4	CASSRMGGGLNTEAFF	TGTGCCAGCAGCCGTATGGGGGGAGGGTTGAACACTGAAGCTTTCTTT
TRBJ1-2	NA	NA	TRBV29-1	CSIGIGPNYGYTF	TGCAGCATTGGAATAGGGCCTAACTATGGCTACACCTTC
TRBJ2-2	few	TRBD2	TRBV7-3	CASSPKREGQPGELFF	TGTGCCAGCAGCCCGAAGCGGGAGGGCCAGCCCGGGGAGCTGTTTTTT
TRBJ1-2	NA	NA	TRBV6-2/TRBV6-3	CASKAERIYTF	TGTGCCAGCAAAGCCGAGCGTATCTACACCTTC
TRBJ2-1	NA	TRBD2	TRBV7-9	CASSRRPGTSGMGEQFF	TGTGCCAGCAGCCGGCGGCCCGGGACTAGCGGGATGGGTGAGCAGTTCTTC
TRBJ2-5	NA	TRBD1	TRBV19	CASSRRTGRQETQCF	TGTGCCAGTAGTCGGAGGACAGGACGGCAAGAGACCCAGTGCTTC
TRBJ2-2	once	NA	TRBV14	CASSQFGQGNTGEMFF	NA
TRBJ2-2	few	NA	TRBV6-4	CASARGSNTGELFF	TGTGCCAGCGCGAGGGGGAGCAACACCGGGGAGCTGTTTTTT
TRBJ2-5	NA	TRBD2	TRBV11-2	CAYSLGSTSGQETQYF	TGTGCCTACAGCTTAGGATCGACTAGCGGACAAGAGACCCAGTACTTC
TRBJ2-4	NA	NA	TRBV28	CVSSFLGIELAKNIQYF	TGTGTCAGCAGTTTCCTCGGGATAGAGCTAGCCAAAAACATTCAGTACTTC
TRBJ2-1	NA	TRBD1	TRBV7-9	CARSPQGAQGNEQFF	TGTGCCAGAAGTCCCCAGGGGGCGCAGGGGAATGAGCAGTTCTTC
TRBJ1-5	few	TRBD1	TRBV18	CASSPSTGDQPQHF	TGTGCCAGCTCACCATCGACAGGGGATCAGCCCCAGCATTTT
TRBJ1-2	NA	NA	TRBV5-1	CASNPGDSQAYGYTF	TGCGCCAGCAACCCGGGGGACTCACAAGCCTATGGCTACACCTTC
TRBJ1-1	few	NA	TRBV28	CASSLIRGMATEAFF	TGTGCCAGCAGTCTAATTCGGGGTATGGCCACTGAAGCTTTCTTT
TRBJ1-1	many	NA	TRBV28	CASSPGRGTTAFF	TGTGCCAGCAGTCCTGGGCGGGGGACGACGGCTTTCTTT
TRBJ2-2	NA	NA	TRBV11-2	CASSPPRGPTEELFF	TGTGCCAGCAGCCCTCCACGAGGACCGACCGAGGAGCTGTTTTTT
TRBJ2-1	NA	NA	TRBV11-1	CASSLTPWTYYDERFF	TGTGCCAGCAGCCTGACGCCCTGGACTTACTATGATGAGCGGTTCTTC
TRBJ2-5	NA	NA	TRBV5-1	CASSSEIPRETQYF	TGCGCCAGCAGCTCGGAGATTCCCCGGGAGACCCAGTACTTC
TRBJ2-2	few	TRBD2	TRBV28	CASRPPGLAGRSGELFF	TGTGCCAGCAGACCCCCTGGGCTAGCGGGACGGTCCGGGGAGCTGTTTTTT
TRBJ2-7	NA	NA	TRBV7-9	CASSFRYSGEQYF	TGTGCCAGCAGCTTCCGATACAGTGGCGAGCAGTACTTC
TRBJ2-6	many	NA	TRBV29-1	CSVGTASGANVLTF	TGCAGCGTTGGGACAGCTAGTGGGGCCAACGTCCTGACTTTC
TRBJ2-7	once	NA	TRBV12-3/TRBV12-4	CAGSKDTSYEQYF	TGTGCCGGCAGCAAGGACACCTCCTACGAACAGTACTTC
TRBJ2-7	many	NA	TRBV6-5	CASIGGHHEQYF	TGTGCCAGCATTGGAGGGCACCACGAGCAGTACTTC
TRBJ2-1	few	TRBD2	TRBV5-1	CASSPGGSGRSRPNNEQFF	TGCGCCAGCAGCCCCGGAGGGAGCGGGAGATCGAGACCCAACAATGAGCAGTTCTTC
TRBJ2-2	many	NA	TRBV6-2/TRBV6-3	CASSYVQGTTGELFF	TGTGCCAGCAGTTACGTGCAGGGAACGACCGGGGAGCTGTTTTTT
TRBJ1-1	NA	NA	TRBV9	CASSPRAEGTEAFF	TGTGCCAGCAGCCCCCGGGCAGAAGGGACTGAGGCTTTCTTT
TRBJ2-5	NA	TRBD2	TRBV6-7	CACSQPGLAVRHEQYF	TGTGCCTGCAGTCAGCCGGGGCTAGCGGTTAGGCATGAGCAGTACTTC
TRBJ2-2	many	NA	TRBV4-1	CASSQATGLAGELFF	TGCGCCAGCAGCCAAGCCACAGGGTTGGCCGGGGAGCTGTTTTTT
TRBJ2-1	NA	NA	TRBV11-1	CASSLTLVTYYNEQFF	TGTGCCAGCAGCCTGACGCTCGTGACTTACTACAATGAGCAGTTCTTC
TRBJ2-1	NA	TRBD1	TRBV12-5	CGSAAPGQGTLYSEQFF	TGTGGCAGTGCCGCACCGGGACAGGGTACACTCTACAGTGAGCAGTTCTTC
TRBJ2-2	NA	NA	TRBV5-1	CAIRPPGQLSTGELFF	TGCGCCATCAGACCCCCGGGACAACTGAGCACCGGGGAGCTTTTTTTT
TRBJ1-1	NA	NA	TRBV5-5	CASSFTGTGTTVAFF	NA
TRBJ2-7	NA	TRBD2	TRBV20-1	CSVRAPAGVLGEQYF	TGCAGTGTTAGAGCCCCAGCGGGAGTTTTGGGGGAGCAGTACTTC
TRBJ2-7	NA	NA	TRBV11-2	CASRLDAGHASEQYF	TGTGCCAGCAGATTAGACGCAGGCCATGCGTCCGAGCAGTACTTC
TRBJ1-4	NA	NA	TRBV6-1	CACSAPFSTQTNEKLFF	TGTGCCTGCAGTGCCCCTTTTTCGACACAGACTAATGAAAAACTGTTTTTT
TRBJ2-1	once	NA	TRBV4-2	CASGQEGAVGYNEQFF	TGTGCCAGCGGCCAAGAGGGAGCGGTGGGCTACAATGAACAGTTCTTC
TRBJ2-1	NA	TRBD2	TRBV5-1	CASQQEGGRPQFF	TGCGCCAGCCAACAGGAGGGCGGGAGGCCGCAGTTCTTC
TRBJ2-3	NA	NA	TRBV19	CASTPAGRITDTQYF	TGTGCCAGTACCCCCGCTGGGCGGATAACAGATACGCAGTATTTT
TRBJ2-3	NA	NA	TRBV29-1	CSVGQTPDGSLADMQYF	TGCAGCGTTGGGCAAACCCCGGATGGAAGTCTTGCAGATATGCAGTATTTT
TRBJ2-2	NA	TRBD2	TRBV11-3	CGSSPGLAGGNTGELFF	TGTGGCAGCAGCCCGGGACTAGCGGGAGGGAACACCGGGGAGCTGTTTTTT
TRBJ2-1	many	NA	TRBV11-2	CASSSGPRLASYDEQFF	TGTGCCAGCAGTTCCGGCCCCAGATTAGCTTCCTACGATGAGCAGTTCTTC
TRBJ2-1	many	TRBD2	TRBV12-3/TRBV12-4	CASSPGTSVFSYNEQFF	TGTGCCAGCAGCCCGGGGACTAGCGTCTTTTCCTACAATGAGCAGTTCTTC
TRBJ2-1	NA	NA	TRBV11-2	CASSLILAMGNEQFF	TGTGCCAGCAGCTTGATACTAGCAATGGGCAATGAGCAGTTCTTC
TRBJ1-6	NA	TRBD1	TRBV11-2	CASSYRDREWPPLYF	TGTGCCAGCAGCTACAGGGACAGGGAATGGCCACCCCTCTACTTT
TRBJ1-2	NA	NA	TRBV29-1	CSAVRDSTDGHTF	TGCAGCGCCGTTCGGGATAGCACGGACGGCCACACCTTC
TRBJ2-5	once	NA	TRBV11-2	CASTIDRGETQYF	TGTGCCAGCACCATAGATCGCGGGGAGACCCAGTACTTC
TRBJ1-5	NA	TRBD1	TRBV12-3/TRBV12-4	CASSPTGARNQSPHF	TGTGCCAGCAGTCCCACAGGGGCCAGAAATCAGTCCCCGCATTTT
TRBJ1-3	NA	TRBD1	TRBV13	CTSRRTGHGNTIYF	TGTACCAGCAGAAGGACAGGGCATGGAAACACCATATATTTT
TRBJ1-1	NA	NA	TRBV4-1	CASGQEGSPLMSVKTEAFF	TGCGCCAGCGGCCAAGAGGGATCCCCCCTGATGTCAGTGAAGACTGAAGCTTTCTTT
TRBJ2-2	many	NA	TRBV6-1	CASPRVEGAGELFF	TGTGCCAGCCCCCGAGTGGAGGGGGCCGGGGAGCTGTTTTTT
TRBJ2-1	NA	TRBD2	TRBV11-2	CGSSSRTSVGGGEQFF	TGTGGCAGCAGCTCCCGGACTAGCGTGGGCGGGGGAGAGCAGTTCTTC